This TCR beta chain was documented in a study of blood T cell repertoires in COVID-19. Study background: Samples taken during acute and convalescent COVID-19 were collected in the United States, Italy and Spain. The analysed material was cDNA or gDNA that came from T cells, B-cell-depleted T cells, or PBMCs.

In Seattle, patients joined the study during active infection and were tracked longitudinally. Measured with immunoSEQ multiplex PCR; TCRdb has only the in-frame clones, and not every one. The sample records over 450,000 clones, 89% being singletons. The sample comprised peripheral blood. This TCR was sampled from a man aged 18 to 30 with COVID-19, enrolled during active disease.

The CDR3 here is CASSPGQGGPGGELFF. The CDR3 nucleotides are TGTGCCAGCAGCCCGGGACAGGGGGGGCCCGGCGGGGAGCTGTTTTTT. The chain links TRBV4-2 to TRBJ2-2, with TRBD1 identical over 11 bases. Germline CDR1 reads LGHNA; CDR2 reads YNFKEQ. The junction had 8 bases not matched to a gene; V was cut back by 4 bases and J by 7 bases. This CDR3 comprises 16 residues.